Presented here are 8 T cell receptor beta chains from one specimen sequenced in a study of blood T cell repertoires in COVID-19. Measured with immunoSEQ multiplex PCR; TCRdb has only the in-frame clones, and not every one. The data show about 110,000 clones, approximately 87% seen once. Source material: peripheral blood. The receptors were sampled from a woman aged 45-65 years with acute or convalescent COVID-19.

This clone was detected only once. V usage is TRBV12-5 and J usage is TRBJ2-3, with D possibly being TRBD2 (6 bases). Trimming stripped 4 bases from V and 1 base from J, with 12 bases between. Germline-derived CDR1 and CDR2 are LGHNT and FRNRAP. The CDR3 totals 15 residues. Here the CDR3 DNA reads TGTGCTAGTGGTTATGGGACGGGGGGCACAGATACGCAGTATTTT. Amino acids: CASGYGTGGTDTQYF.

This sequence joins TRBV10-3 and TRBJ1-1; the D is unclear. The CDR3 totals 13 residues. The V end was cut by 6 bases, the J end by 7 bases, with 15 bases between. The germline V gene has CDR1 ENHRY and CDR2 SYGVKD. CDR3 coding DNA: TGTGCCATCAGACCCAAAGACGGGATTGAAGCTTTCTTT. Translation: CAIRPKDGIEAFF.

The CDR3 here is CASSPPLAGETQYF. CDR3 nucleotides: TGTGCCAGCTCACCACCACTAGCGGGAGAGACCCAGTACTTC. This rearrangement joins TRBV18 to TRBJ2-5; TRBD2 matches at 9 bases. J gave up 4 bases and V 0 bases, and 0 bases lay outside the gene matches. Germline assignment: CDR1 KGHSH and CDR2 LQKENI. This CDR3 comprises 14 residues.

The chain recombines TRBV24-1 with TRBJ1-4, with TRBD1 matching 8 bases. With V trimmed by 3 bases and J by 4 bases, 3 bases remained unmatched. The CDR3 is 15 residues long. The germline V gene encodes CDR1 KGHDR and CDR2 SFDVKD. The CDR3 DNA sequence: TGTGCCACCAGTGATGGACAGGGTGGTAATGAAAAACTGTTTTTT. Translation gives CATSDGQGGNEKLFF.

The genes are TRBV27 and TRBJ2-7; 8 positions match TRBD2. Germline assignment: CDR1 MNHEY and CDR2 SMNVEV (reference sequence). This CDR3 has 16 residues. The junction had 12 bases not matched to a gene; V was cut back by 3 bases and J by 5 bases. CDR3 sequence (DNA): TGTGCCAGCAGTTTCGGGGGGGGGAGGACCACTAACGAGCAGTACTTC. Its protein is CASSFGGGRTTNEQYF.

The rearrangement joins TRBV28 to TRBJ2-3; a possible D gene is TRBD1 (5 bases). V gave up 5 bases and J gave up 0 bases, with 15 bases separating them. CDR1 is MDHEN, CDR2 SYDVKM, per germline. The CDR3 is made up of 16 amino acids. Here the CDR3 DNA reads TGTGCCAGCAGTCCCACAGGTAGACCTAGCACAGATACGCAGTATTTT. Protein: CASSPTGRPSTDTQYF.

This chain uses TRBV2 with TRBJ2-3; 7 nucleotides line up with TRBD1. The CDR3 length is 15 residues. Losses at the gene ends were 6 bases for V and 4 bases for J; bases not matched to a gene: 10. From germline, CDR1 is SNHLY and CDR2 FYNNEI. The CDR3 nucleotides are TGTGCCAGCAGGGGGCTGACAGGGACCCCAGATACGCAGTATTTT. It encodes CASRGLTGTPDTQYF.

This sequence joins TRBV19 and TRBJ2-7; D is perhaps TRBD2 (6 bases). The germline CDR1 and CDR2 sequences are LNHDA and SQIVND (reference sequence). This CDR3 comprises 14 residues. V lost 3 bases to trimming and J lost 2 bases, with 11 bases between them. CDR3 DNA sequence: TGTGCCAGTAGTATTTCGCGGGGTACCTACGAGCAGTACTTC. Translation gives CASSISRGTYEQYF.